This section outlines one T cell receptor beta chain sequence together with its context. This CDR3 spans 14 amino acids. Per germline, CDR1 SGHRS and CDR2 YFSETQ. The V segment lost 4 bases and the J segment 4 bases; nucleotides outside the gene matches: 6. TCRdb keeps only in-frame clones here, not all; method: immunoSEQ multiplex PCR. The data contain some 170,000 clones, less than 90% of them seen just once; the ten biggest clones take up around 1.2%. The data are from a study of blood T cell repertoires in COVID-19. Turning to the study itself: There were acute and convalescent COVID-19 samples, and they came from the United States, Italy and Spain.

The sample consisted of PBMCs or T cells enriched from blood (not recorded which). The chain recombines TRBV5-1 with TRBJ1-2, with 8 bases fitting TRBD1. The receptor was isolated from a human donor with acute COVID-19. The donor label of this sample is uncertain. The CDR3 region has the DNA TGCGCCAGCAGCGCCGGACAGGGAGGCTATGGCTACACCTTC. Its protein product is CASSAGQGGYGYTF.